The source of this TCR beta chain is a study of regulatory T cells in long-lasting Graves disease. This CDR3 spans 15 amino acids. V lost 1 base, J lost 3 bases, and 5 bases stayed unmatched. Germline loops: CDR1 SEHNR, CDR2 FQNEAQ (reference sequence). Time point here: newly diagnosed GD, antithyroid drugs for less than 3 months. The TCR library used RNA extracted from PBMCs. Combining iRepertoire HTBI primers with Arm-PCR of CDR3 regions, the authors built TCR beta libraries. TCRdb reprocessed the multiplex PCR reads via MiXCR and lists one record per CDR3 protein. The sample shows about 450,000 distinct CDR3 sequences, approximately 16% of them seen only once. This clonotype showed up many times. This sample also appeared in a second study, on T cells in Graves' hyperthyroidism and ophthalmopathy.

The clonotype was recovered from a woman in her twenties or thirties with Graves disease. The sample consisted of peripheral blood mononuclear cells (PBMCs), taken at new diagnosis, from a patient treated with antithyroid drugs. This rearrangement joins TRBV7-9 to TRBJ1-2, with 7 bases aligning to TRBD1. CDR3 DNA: TGTGCCAGCAGCTTAGGCAACAGGGGCGACTATGGCTACACCTTC. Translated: CASSLGNRGDYGYTF.